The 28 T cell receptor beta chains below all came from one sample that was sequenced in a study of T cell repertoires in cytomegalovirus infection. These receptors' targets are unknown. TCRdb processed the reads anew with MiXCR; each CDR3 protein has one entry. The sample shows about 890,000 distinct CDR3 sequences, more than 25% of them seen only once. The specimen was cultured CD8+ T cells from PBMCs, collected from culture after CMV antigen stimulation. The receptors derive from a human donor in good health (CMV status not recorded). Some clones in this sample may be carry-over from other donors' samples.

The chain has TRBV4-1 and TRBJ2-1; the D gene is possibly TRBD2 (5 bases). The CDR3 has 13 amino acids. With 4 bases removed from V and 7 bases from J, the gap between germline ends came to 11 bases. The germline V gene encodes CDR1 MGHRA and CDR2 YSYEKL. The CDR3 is CASSRGLVNEQFF. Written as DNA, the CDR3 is TGCGCCAGCAGCCGCGGACTGGTAAATGAGCAGTTCTTC.

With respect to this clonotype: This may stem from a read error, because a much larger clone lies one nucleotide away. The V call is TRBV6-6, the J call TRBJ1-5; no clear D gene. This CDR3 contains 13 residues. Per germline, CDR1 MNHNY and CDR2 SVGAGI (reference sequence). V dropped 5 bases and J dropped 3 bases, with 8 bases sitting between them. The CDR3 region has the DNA TGTGCCAGCAGTCTGCACGACAATCAGCCCCAGCATTTT. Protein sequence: CASSLHDNQPQHF.

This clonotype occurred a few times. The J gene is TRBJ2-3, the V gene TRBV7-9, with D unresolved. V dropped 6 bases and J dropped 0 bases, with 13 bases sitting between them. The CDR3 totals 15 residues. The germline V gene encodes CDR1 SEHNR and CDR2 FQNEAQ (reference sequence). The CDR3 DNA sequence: TGTGCCAGCAGGCTGGGCGGAGCCAGCACAGATACGCAGTATTTT. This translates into CASRLGGASTDTQYF.

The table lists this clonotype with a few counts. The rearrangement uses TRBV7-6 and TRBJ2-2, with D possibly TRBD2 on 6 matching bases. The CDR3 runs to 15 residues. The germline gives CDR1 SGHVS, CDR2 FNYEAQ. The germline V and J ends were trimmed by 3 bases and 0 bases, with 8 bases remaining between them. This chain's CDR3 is CASSLEGSNTGELFF. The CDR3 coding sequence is TGTGCCAGCAGCTTGGAGGGGTCGAACACCGGGGAGCTGTTTTTT.

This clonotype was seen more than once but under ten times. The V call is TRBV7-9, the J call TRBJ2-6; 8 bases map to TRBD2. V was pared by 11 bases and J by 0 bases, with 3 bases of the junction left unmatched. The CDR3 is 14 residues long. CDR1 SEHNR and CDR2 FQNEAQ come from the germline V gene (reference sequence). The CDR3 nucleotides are TGTGCCCCGCGGGAGGACTCTGGGGCCAACGTCCTGACTTTC. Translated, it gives CAPREDSGANVLTF.

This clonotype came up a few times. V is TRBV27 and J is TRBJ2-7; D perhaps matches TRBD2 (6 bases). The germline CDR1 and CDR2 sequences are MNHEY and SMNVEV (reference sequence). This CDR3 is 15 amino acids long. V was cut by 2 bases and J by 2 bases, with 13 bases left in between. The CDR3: CASSLMAGLTYEQYF. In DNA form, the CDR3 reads TGTGCCAGCAGTTTAATGGCGGGGCTCACCTACGAGCAGTACTTC.

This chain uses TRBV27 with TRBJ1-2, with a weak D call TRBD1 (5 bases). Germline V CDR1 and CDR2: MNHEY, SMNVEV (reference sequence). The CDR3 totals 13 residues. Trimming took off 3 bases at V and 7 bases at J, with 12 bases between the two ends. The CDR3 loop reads CASSLAGSIGYTF. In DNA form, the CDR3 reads TGTGCCAGCAGTTTGGCAGGGTCAATTGGCTACACCTTC.

CDR3 residues: CASSLNYLNTEAFF. Here the CDR3 DNA reads TGTGCCAGCAGCTTGAATTATCTGAACACTGAAGCTTTCTTT. The chain couples TRBV7-6 to TRBJ1-1; no reliable D call. Germline V gene data show CDR1 as SGHVS and CDR2 as FNYEAQ. This CDR3 spans 14 amino acids. The ends were cut back, 3 bases at V and 0 bases at J, with 8 bases in the middle.

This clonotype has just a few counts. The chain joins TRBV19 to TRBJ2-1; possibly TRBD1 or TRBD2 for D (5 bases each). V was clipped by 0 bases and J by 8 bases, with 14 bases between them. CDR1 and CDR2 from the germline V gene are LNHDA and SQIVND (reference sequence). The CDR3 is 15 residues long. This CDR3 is CASSIEGVPFDEQFF. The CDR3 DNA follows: TGTGCCAGTAGTATAGAGGGGGTGCCCTTTGATGAGCAGTTCTTC.

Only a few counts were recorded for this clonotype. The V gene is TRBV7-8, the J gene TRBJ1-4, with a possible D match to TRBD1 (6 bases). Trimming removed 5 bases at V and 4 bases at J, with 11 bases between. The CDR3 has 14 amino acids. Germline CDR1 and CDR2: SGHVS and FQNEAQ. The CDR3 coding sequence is TGTGCCAGCAGCGTCACAGGGTTTAATGAAAAACTGTTTTTT. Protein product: CASSVTGFNEKLFF.

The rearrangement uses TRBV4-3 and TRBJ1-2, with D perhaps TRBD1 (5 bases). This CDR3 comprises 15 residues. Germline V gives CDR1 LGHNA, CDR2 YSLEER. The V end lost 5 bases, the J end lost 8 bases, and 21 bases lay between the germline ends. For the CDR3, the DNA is TGCGCCAGCAGCATTTTTCGGGGGGAGAGGAGGGGCTACACCTTC. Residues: CASSIFRGERRGYTF.

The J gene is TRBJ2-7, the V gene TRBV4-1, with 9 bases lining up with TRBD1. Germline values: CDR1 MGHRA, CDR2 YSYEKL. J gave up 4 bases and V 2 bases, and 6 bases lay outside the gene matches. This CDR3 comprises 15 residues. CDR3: CASSQLTGTGYEQYF. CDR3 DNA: TGCGCCAGCAGCCAACTGACCGGGACAGGGTACGAGCAGTACTTC.

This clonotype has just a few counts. CDR3 in DNA: TGTGCCAGCAGCGCGGACAGCTTCTACGAGCAGTACGTC. Translated: CASSADSFYEQYV. The chain is built from TRBV6-2 or TRBV6-3 and TRBJ2-7; a possible D gene is TRBD1 (6 bases). Germline V gene lookup returns CDR1 MNHEY and CDR2 SVGEGT. This CDR3 contains 13 residues. V was trimmed by 6 bases and J by 3 bases, leaving 12 bases between them.

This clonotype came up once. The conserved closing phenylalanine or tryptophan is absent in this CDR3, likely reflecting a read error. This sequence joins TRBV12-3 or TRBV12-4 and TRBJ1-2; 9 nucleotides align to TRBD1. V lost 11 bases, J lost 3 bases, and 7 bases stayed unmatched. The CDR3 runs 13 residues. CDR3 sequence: CALRDRDDYGYTL. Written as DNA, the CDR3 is TGTGCCCTCCGGGACAGGGATGACTATGGCTACACCCTC.

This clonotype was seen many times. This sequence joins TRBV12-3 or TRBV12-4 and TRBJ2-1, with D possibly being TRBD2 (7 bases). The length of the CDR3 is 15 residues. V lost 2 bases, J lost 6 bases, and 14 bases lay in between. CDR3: CASSLTAGAGNEQFF. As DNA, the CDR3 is TGTGCCAGCAGTTTAACGGCGGGGGCAGGCAATGAGCAGTTCTTC.

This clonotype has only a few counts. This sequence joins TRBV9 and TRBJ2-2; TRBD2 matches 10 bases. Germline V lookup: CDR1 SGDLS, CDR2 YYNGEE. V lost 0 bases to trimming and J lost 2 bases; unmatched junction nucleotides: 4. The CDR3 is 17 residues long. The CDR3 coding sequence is TGTGCCAGCAGCGTAGTTAGCGGGGGGACTAACACCGGGGAGCTGTTTTTT. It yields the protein CASSVVSGGTNTGELFF.

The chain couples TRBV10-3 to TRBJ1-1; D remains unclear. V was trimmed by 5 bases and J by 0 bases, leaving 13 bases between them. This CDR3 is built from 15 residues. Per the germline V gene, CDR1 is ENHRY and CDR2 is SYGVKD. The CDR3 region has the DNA TGTGCCATCAGTATTCCCGGAGGGTTGAACACTGAAGCTTTCTTT. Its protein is CAISIPGGLNTEAFF.

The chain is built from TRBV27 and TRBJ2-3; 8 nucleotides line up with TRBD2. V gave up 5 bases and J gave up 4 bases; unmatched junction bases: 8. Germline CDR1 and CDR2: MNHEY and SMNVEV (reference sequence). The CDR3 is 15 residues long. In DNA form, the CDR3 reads TGTGCCAGCAGTAGCCGGGGGGGAGGCGCAGATACGCAGTATTTT. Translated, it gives CASSSRGGGADTQYF.

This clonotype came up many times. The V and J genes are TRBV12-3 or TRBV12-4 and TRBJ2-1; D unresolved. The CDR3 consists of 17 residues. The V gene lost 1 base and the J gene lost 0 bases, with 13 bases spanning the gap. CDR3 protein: CASSLGGPRSSYNEQFF. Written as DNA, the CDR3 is TGTGCCAGCAGTTTAGGAGGCCCTAGGAGCTCCTACAATGAGCAGTTCTTC.

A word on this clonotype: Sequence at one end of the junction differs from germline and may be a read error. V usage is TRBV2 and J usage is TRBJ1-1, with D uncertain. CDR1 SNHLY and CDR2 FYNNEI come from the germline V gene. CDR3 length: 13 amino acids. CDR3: CASCVGLNAEAFF. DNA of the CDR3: TGTGCCAGCTGTGTTGGGCTGAACGCTGAAGCTTTCTTT.

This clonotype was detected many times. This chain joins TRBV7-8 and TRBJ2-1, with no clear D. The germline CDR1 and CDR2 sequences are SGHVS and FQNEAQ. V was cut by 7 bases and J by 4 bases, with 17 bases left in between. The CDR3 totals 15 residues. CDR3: CASTLGGSRYNEQFF. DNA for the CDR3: TGTGCCAGCACCCTCGGCGGTTCGAGATACAATGAGCAGTTCTTC.

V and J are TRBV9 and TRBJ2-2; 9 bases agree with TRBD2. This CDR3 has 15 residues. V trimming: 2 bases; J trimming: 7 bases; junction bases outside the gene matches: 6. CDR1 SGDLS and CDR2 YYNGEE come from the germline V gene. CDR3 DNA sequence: TGTGCCAGCAGCGTTAGCGGGGGTGGAGTCGGGGAGCTGTTTTTT. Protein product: CASSVSGGGVGELFF.

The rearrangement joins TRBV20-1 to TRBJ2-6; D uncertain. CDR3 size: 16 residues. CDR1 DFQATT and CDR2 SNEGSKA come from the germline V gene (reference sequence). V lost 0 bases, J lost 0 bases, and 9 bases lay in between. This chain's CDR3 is CSARDLGVSGANVLTF. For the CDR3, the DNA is TGCAGTGCTAGAGATCTTGGGGTCTCTGGGGCCAACGTCCTGACTTTC.

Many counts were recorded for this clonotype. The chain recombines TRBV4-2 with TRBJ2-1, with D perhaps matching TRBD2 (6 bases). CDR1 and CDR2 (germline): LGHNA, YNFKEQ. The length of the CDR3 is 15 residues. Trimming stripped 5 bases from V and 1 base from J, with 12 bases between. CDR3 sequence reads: CASSGGLLSYNEQFF. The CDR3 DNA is TGTGCCAGCAGCGGGGGACTCCTATCCTACAATGAGCAGTTCTTC.

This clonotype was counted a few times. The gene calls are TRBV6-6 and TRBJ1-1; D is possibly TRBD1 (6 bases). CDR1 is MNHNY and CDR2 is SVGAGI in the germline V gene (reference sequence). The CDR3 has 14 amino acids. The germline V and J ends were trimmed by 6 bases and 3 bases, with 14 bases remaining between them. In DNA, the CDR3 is TGTGCCAGCAGACACGGACAGTCCTACACTGAAGCTTTCTTT. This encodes CASRHGQSYTEAFF.

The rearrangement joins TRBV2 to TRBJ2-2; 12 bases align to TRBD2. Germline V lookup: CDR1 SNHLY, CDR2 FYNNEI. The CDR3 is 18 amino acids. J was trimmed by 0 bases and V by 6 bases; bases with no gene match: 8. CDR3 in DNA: TGTGCCAGCAGGTGGACTAGCGGGGACTACGCGAACACCGGGGAGCTGTTTTTT. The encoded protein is CASRWTSGDYANTGELFF.

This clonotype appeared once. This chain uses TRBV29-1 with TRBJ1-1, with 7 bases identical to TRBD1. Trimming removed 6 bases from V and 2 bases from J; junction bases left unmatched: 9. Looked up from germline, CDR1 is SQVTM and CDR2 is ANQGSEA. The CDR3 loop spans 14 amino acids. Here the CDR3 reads CSVLGQASNTEAFF. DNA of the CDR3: TGCAGCGTCTTAGGACAGGCTTCAAACACTGAAGCTTTCTTT.

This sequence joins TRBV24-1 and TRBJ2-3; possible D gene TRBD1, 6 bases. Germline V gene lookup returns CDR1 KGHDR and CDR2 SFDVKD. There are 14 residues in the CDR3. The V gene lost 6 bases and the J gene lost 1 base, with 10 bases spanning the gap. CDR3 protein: CATSLQGRTDTQYF. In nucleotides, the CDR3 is TGTGCCACCAGTCTACAGGGACGCACAGATACGCAGTATTTT.